The entry below gives a single T cell receptor (beta chain) sequence along with its context. The data originate from a study of blood T cell repertoires in COVID-19. Sequencing used immunoSEQ multiplex PCR; TCRdb keeps in-frame clones, though not all of them. This table has under 75,000 clones, 85% to 90% appearing once. The V segment lost 6 bases and the J segment 3 bases; nucleotides outside the gene matches: 4. This CDR3 contains 13 residues. CDR1 is LNHDA, CDR2 SQIVND, per germline (reference sequence). This chain uses TRBV19 with TRBJ1-2, with TRBD1 matching 7 bases. The sequence derives from a woman over 75 with active COVID-19. The sample comprised peripheral blood. The CDR3 DNA reads as TGTGCCAGTAGATCGGGACAGTACTATGGCTACACCTTC. Its protein product is CASRSGQYYGYTF. Together with reference TRBV19 and TRBJ1-2, the CDR3 gives the full variable domain: DGGITQSPKYLFRKEGQNVTLSCEQNLNHDAMYWYRQDPGQGLRLIYYSQIVNDFQKGDIAEGYSVSREKKESFPLTVTSAQKNPTAFYLCASRSGQYYGYTFGSGTRLTVV.